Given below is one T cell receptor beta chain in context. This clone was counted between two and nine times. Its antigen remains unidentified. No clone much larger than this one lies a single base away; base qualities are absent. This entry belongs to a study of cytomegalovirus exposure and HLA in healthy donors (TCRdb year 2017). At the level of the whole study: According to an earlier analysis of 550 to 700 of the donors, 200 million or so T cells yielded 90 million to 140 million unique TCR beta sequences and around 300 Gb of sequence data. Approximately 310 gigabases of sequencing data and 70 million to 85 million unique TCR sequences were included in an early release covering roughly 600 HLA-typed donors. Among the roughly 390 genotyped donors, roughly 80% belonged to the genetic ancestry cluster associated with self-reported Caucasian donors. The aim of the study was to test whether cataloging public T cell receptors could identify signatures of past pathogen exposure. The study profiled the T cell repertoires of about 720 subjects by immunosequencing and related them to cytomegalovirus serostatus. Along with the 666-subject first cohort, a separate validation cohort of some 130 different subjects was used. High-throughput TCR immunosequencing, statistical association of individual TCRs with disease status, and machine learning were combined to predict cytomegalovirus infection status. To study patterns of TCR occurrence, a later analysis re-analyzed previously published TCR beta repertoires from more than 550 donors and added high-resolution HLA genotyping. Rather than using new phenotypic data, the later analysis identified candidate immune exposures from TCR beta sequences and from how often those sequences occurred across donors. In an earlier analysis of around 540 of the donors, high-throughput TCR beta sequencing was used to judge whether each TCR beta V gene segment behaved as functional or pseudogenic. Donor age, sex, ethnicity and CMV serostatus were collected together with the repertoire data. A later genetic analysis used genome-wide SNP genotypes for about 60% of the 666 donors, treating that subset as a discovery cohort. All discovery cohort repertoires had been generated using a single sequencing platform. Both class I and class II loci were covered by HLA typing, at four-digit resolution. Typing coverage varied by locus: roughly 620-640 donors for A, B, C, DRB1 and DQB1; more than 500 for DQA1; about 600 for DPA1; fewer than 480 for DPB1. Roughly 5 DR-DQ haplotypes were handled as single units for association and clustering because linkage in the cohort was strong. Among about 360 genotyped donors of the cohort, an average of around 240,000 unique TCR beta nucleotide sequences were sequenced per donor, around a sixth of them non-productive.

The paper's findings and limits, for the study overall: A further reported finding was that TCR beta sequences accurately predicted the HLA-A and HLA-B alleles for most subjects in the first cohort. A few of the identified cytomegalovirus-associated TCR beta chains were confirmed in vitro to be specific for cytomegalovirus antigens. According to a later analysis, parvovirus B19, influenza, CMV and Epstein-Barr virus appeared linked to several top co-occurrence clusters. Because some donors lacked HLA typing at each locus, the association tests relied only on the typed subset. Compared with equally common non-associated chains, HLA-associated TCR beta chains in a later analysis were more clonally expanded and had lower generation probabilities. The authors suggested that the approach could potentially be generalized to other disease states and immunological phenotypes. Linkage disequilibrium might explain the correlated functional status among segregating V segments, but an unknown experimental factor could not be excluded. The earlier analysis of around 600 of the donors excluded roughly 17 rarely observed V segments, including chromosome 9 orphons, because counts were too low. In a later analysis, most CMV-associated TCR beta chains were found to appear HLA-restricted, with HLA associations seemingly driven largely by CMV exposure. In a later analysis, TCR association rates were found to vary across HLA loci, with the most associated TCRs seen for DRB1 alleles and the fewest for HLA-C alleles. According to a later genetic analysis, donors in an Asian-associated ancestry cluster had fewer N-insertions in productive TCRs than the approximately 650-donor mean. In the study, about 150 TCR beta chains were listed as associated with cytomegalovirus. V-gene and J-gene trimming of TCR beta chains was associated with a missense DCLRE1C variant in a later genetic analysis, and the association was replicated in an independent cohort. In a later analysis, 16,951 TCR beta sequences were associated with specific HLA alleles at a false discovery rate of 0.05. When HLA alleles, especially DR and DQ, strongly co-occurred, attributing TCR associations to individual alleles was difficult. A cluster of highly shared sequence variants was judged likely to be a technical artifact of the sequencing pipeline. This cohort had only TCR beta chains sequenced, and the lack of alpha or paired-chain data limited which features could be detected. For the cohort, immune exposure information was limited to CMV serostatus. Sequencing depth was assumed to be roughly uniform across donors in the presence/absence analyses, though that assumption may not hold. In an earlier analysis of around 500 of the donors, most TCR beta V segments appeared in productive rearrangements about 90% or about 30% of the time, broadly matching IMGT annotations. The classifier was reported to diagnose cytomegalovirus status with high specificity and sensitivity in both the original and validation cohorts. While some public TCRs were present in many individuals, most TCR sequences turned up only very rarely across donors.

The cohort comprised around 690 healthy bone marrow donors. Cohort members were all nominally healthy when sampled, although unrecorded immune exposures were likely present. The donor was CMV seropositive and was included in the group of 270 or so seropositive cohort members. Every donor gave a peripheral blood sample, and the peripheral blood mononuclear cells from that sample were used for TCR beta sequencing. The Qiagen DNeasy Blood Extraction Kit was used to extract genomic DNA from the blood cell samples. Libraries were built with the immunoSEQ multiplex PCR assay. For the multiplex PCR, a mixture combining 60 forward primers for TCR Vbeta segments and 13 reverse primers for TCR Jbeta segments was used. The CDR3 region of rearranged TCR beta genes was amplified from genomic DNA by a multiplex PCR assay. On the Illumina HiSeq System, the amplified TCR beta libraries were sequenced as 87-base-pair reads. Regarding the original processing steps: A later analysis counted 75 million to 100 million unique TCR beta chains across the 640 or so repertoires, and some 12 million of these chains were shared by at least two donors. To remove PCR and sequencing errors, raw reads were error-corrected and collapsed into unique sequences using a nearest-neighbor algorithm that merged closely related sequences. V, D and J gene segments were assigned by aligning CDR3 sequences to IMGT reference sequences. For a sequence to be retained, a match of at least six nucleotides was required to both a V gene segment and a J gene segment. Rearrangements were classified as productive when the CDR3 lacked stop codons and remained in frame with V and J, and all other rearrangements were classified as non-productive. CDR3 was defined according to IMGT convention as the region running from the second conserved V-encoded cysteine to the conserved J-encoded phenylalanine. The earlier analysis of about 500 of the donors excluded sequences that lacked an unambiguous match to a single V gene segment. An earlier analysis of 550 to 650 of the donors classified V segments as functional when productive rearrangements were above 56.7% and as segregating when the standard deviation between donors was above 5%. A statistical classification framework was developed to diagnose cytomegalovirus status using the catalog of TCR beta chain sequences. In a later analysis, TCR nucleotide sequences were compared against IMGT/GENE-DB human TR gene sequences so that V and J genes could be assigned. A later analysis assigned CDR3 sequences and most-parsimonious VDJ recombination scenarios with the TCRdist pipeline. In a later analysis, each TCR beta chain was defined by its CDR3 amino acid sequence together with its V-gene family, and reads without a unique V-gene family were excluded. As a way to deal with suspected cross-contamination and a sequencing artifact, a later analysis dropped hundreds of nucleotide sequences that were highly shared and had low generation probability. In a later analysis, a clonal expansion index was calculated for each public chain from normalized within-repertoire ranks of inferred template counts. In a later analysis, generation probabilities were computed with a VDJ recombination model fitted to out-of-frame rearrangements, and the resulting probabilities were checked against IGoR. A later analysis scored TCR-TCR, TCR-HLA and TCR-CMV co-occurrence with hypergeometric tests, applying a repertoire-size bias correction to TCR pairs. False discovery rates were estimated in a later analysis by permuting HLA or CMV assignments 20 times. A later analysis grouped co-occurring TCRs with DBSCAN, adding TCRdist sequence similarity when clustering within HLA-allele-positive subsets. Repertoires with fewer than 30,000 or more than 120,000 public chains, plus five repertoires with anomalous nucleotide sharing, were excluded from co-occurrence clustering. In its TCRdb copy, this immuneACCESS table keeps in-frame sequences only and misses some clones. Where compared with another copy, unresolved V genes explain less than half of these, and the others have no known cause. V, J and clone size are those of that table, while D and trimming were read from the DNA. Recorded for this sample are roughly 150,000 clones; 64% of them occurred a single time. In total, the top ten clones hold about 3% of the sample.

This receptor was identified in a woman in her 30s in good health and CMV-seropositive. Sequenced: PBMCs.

The CDR3 sequence is CASSARSSNRDGYTF. Here is the DNA: TGTGCCAGCAGCGCCCGCTCCAGCAACAGGGATGGCTACACCTTC. Recombination connected TRBV7-2 to TRBJ1-2; TRBD1 is perhaps the D gene, given 6 matching bases. V and J lose 5 bases and 6 bases, and a span of 19 bases separates them. Spanning cysteine to phenylalanine, the CDR3 consists of 15 amino acids. Only CDR3 DNA is held: 45 bases, read in frame from base 1. The germline V gene provides CDR1 SGHTA and CDR2 FQGNSA.